What follows describes a single T cell receptor beta chain. These data originate in a study of preoperative IRX-2 immunotherapy in early breast cancer. The treatment: preoperative locoregional IRX-2 cytokine immunotherapy. This phase Ib study tested locoregional IRX-2 cytokine immunotherapy given before surgery. Only in-frame clones appear in the TCRdb table, and some are missing; sequencing was by immunoSEQ multiplex PCR. The sample yields roughly 14,000 clones, roughly 91% seen once. CDR1 MNHNS and CDR2 SASEGT come from the germline V gene. Deletions cut 4 bases from V and 0 bases from J, with 6 bases between. This CDR3 is built from 13 residues.

The specimen was taken from a patient treated with IRX-2 immunotherapy. This TCR derives from a human donor with breast cancer. This chain uses TRBV6-1 with TRBJ1-1, with unresolved D. The CDR3 is CASSGQMNTEAFF. CDR3 nucleotides: TGTGCCAGCAGTGGACAAATGAACACTGAAGCTTTCTTT.